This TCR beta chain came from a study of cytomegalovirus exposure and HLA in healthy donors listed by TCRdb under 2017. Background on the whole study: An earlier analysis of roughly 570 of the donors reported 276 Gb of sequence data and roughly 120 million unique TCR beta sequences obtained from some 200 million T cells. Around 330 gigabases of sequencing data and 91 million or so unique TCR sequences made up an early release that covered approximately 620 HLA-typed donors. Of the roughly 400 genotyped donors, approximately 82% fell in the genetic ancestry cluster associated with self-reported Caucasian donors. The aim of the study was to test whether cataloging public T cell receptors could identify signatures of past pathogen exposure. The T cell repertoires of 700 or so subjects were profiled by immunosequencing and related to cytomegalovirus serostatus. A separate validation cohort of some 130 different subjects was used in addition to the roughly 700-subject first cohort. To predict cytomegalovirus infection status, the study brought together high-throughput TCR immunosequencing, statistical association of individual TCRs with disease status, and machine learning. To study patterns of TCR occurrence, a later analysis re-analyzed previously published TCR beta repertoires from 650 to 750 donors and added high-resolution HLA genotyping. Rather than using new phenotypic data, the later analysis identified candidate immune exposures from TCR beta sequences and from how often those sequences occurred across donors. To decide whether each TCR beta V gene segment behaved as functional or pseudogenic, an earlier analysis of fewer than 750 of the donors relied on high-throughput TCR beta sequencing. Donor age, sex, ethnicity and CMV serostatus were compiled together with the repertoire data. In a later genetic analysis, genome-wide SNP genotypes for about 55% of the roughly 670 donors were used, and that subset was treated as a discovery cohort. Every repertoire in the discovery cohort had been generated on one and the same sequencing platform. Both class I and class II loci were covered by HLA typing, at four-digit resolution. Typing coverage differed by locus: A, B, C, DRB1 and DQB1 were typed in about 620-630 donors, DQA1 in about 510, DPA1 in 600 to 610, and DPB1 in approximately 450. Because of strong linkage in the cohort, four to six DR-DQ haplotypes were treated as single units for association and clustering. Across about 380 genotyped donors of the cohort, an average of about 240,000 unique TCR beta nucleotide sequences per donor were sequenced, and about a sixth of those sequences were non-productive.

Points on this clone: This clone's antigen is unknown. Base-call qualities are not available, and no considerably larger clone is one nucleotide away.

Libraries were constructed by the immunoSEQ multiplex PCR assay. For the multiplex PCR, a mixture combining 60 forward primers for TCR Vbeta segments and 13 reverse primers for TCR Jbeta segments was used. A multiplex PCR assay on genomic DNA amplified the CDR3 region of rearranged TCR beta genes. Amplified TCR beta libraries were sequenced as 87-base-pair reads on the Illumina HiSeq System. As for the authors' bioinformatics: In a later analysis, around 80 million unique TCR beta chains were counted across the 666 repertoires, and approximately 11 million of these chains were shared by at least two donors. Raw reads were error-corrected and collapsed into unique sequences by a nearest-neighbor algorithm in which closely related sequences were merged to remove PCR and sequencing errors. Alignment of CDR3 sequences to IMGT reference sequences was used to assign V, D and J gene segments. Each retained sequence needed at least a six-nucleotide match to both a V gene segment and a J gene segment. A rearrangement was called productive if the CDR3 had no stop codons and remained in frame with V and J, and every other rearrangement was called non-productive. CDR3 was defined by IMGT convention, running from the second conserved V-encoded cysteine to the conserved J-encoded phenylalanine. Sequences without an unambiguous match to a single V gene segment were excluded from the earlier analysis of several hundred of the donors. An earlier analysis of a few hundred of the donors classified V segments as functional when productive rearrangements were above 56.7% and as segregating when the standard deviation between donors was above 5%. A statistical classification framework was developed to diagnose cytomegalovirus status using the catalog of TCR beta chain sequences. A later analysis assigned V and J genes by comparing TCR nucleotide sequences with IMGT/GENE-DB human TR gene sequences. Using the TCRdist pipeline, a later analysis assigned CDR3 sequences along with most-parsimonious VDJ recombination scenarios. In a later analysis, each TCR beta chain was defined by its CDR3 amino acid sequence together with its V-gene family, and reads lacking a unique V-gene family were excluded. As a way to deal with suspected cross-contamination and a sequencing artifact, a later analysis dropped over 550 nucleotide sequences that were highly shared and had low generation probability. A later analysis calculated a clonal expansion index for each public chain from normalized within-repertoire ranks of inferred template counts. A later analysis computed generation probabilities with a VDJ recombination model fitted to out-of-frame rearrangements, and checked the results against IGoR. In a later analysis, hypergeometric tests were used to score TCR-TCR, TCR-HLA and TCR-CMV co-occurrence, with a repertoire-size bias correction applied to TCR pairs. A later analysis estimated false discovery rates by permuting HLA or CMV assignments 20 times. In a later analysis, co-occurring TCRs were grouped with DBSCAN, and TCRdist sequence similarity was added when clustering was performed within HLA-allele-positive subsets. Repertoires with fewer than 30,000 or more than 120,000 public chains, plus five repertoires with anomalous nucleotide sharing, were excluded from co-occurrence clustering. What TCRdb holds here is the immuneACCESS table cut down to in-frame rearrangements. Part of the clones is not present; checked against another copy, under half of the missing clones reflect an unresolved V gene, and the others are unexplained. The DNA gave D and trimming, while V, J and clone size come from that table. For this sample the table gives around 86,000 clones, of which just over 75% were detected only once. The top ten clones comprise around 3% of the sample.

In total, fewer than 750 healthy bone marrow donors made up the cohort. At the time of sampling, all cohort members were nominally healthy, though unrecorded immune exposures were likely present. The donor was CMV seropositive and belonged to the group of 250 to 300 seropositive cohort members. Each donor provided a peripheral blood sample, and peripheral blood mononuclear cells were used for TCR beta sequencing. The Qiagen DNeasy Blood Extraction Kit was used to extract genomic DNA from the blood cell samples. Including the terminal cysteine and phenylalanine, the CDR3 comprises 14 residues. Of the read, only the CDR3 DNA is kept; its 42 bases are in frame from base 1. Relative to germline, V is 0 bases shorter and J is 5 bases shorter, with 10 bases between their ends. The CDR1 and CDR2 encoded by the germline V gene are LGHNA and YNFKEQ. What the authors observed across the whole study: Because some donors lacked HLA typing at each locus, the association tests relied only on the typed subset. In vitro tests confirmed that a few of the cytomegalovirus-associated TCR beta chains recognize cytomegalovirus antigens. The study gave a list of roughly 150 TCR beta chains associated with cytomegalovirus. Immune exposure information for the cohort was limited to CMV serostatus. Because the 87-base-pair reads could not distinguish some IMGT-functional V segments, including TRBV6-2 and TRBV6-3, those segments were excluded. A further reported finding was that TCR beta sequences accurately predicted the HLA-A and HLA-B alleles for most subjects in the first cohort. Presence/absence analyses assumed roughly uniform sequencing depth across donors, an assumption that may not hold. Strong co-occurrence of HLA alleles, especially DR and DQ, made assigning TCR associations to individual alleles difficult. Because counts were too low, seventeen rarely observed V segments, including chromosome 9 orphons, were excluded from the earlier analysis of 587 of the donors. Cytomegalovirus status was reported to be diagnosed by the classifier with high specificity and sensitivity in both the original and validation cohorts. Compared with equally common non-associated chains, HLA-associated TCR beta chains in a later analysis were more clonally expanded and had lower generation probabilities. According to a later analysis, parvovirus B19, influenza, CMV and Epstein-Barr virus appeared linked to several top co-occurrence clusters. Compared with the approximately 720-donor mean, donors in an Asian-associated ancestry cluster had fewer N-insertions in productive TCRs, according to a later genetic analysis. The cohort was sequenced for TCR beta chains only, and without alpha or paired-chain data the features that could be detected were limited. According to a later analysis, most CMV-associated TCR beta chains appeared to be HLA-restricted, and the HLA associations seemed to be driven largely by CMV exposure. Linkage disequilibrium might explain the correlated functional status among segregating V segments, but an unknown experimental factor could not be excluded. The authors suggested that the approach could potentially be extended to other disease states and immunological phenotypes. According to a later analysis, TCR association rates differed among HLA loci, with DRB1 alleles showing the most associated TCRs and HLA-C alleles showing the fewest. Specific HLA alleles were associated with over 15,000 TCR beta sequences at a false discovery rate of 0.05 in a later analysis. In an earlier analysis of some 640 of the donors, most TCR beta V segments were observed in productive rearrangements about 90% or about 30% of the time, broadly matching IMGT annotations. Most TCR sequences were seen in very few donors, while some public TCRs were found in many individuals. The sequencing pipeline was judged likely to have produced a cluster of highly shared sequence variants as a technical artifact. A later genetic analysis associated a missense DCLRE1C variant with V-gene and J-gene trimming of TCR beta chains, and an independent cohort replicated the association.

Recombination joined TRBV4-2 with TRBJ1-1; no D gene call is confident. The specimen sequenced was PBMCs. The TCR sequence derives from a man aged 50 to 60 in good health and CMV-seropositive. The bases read TGTGCCAGCAGCCAAGACATGAGGTGGACTGAAGCTTTCTTT. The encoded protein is CASSQDMRWTEAFF.